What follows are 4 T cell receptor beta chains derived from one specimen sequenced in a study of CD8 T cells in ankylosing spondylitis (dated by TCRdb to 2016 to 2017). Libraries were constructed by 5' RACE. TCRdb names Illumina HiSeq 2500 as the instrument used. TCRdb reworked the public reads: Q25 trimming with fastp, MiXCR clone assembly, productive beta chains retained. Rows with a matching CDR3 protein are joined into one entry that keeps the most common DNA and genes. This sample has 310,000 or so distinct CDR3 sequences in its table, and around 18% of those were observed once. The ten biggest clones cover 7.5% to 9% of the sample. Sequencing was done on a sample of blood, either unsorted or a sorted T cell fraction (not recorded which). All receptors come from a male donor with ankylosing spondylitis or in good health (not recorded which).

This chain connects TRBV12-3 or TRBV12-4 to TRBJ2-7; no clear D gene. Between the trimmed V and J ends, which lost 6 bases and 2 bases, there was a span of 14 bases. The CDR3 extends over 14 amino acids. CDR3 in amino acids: CASSPGPPAYEQYV. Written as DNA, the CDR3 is TGTGCCAGCAGCCCCGGGCCCCCGGCCTACGAGCAGTACGTC.

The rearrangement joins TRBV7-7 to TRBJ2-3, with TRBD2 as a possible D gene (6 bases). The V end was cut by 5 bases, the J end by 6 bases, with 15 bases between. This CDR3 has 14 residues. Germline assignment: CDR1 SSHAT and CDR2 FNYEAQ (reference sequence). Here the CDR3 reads CASSRGLGSDTQYF. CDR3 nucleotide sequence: TGTGCCAGCAGCCGGGGACTCGGGAGCGATACGCAGTATTTT.

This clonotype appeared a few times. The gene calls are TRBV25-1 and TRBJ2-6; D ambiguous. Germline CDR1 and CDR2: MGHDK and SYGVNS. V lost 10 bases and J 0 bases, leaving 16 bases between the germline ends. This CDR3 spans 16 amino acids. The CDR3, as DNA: TGTGCCACCATGGACGTCCGTCCCTCTGGGGCCAACGTCCTGACTTTC. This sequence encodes CATMDVRPSGANVLTF.

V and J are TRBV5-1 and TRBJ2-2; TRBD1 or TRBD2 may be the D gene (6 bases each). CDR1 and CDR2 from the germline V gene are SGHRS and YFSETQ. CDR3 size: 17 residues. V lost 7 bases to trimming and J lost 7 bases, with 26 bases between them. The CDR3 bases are TGCGCCAGCCGTCTCGCAGGGGACTCCCAAGTTCTCGGGGAGCTGTTTTTT. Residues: CASRLAGDSQVLGELFF.